This T cell receptor (beta chain) was sequenced for a study of PD-1 blockade in mismatch repair-deficient tumors. The germline CDR1 and CDR2 sequences are MDHEN and SYDVKM. The CDR3 has 17 residues. The junction had 7 bases not matched to a gene; V was cut back by 5 bases and J by 0 bases. This table comes from immunoSEQ multiplex PCR, and its TCRdb copy is limited to in-frame clones, with some not included. The sample holds tens of thousands of clones, roughly 83% seen once. Worth noting for this clone: Its antigen remains unidentified.

General observations from the study: Tumor-resident clones, often absent from pretreatment blood, expanded after pembrolizumab and then contracted.

The J gene is TRBJ2-6, the V gene TRBV28; 7 nucleotides match TRBD1. This specimen was PBMCs, taken about 40 weeks after starting pembrolizumab. This clonotype was sampled from an adult with mismatch repair-deficient cancer. The CDR3 here is CASSTDRYLSGANVLTF. CDR3 DNA: TGTGCCAGCAGTACGGACAGGTACCTCTCTGGGGCCAACGTCCTGACTTTC.